The clone carrying this T cell receptor (beta chain) was found a few times. Its antigen is not identified. A read error may produce the germline difference seen at one junction end. Using unique molecular identifiers, the investigators prepared the TCRbeta library. One entry per CDR3 protein, called by TCRdb with MiXCR from the PCR reads. The table records about 300,000 distinct CDR3 sequences, about a tenth of them present only once. This specimen comes from a study of T-cell reconstitution after alpha-beta-depleted transplantation in children. This CDR3 spans 15 amino acids. The germline V gene has CDR1 LNHDA and CDR2 SQIVND (reference sequence). Study-wide results and caveats: By about two months after transplant, alpha-beta T cells reportedly arose from several hundred graft clones that had expanded. Day-60 TCRbeta diversity that was high in some patients was derived from surviving recipient T cells and thymic progenitors. Once a year had passed after transplant, T-cell counts and diversity came mostly from newly produced T cells.

The TCR originated in a boy under two years old with acute myeloid leukemia, due to receive a stem cell transplant. This specimen consisted of PBMCs, obtained before TCRalphabeta/CD19-depleted stem cell transplant. This chain joins TRBV19 and TRBJ2-7, with D possibly matching TRBD2 (6 bases). Written as DNA, the CDR3 is TGTTCCAGTAGTATAGGGGCGGGAAGGTCCTACGAGCAGTACTTC. This gives the protein CSSSIGAGRSYEQYF.